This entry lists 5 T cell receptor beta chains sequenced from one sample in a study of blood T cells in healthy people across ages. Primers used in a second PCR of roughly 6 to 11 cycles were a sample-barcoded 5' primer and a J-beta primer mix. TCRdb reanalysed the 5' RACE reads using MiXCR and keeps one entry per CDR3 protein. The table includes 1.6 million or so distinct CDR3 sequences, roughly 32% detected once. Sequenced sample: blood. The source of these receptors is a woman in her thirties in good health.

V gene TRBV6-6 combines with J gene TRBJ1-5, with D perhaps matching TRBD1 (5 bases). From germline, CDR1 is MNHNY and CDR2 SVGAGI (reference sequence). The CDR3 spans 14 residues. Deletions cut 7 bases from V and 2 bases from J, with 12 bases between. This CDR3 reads CASTLGVGNQPQHF. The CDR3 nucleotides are TGTGCCAGCACCTTGGGGGTAGGCAATCAGCCCCAGCATTTT.

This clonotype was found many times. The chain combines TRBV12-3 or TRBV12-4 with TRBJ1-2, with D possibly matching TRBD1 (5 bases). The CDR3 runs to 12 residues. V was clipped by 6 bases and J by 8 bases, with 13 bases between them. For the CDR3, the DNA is TGTGCCAGCAGCTCCGGGGCCCGCGGCTACACCTTC. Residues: CASSSGARGYTF.

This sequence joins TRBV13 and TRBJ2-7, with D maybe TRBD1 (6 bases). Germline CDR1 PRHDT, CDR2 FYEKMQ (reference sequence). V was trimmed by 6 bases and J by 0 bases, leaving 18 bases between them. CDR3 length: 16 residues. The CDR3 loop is CASSLSGRGVSYEQYF. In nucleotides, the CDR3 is TGTGCCAGCAGTTTATCTGGCAGGGGAGTCTCCTACGAGCAGTACTTC.

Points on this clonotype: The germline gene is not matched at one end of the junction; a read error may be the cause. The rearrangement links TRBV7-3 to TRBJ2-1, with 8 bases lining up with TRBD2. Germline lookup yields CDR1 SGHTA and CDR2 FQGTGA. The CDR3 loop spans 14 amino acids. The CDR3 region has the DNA TGTGTCAGCAGCCCCCGGGGGGGGTACAATGAGCAGTTCTTC. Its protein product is CVSSPRGGYNEQFF.

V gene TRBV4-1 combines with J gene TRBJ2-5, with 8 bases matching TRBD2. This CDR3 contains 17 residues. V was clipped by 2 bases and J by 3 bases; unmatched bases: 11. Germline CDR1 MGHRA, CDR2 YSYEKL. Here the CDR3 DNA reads TGCGCCAGCAGCCAAACAACGGAGCGGGAGTTGGAAGAGACCCAGTACTTC. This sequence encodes CASSQTTERELEETQYF.